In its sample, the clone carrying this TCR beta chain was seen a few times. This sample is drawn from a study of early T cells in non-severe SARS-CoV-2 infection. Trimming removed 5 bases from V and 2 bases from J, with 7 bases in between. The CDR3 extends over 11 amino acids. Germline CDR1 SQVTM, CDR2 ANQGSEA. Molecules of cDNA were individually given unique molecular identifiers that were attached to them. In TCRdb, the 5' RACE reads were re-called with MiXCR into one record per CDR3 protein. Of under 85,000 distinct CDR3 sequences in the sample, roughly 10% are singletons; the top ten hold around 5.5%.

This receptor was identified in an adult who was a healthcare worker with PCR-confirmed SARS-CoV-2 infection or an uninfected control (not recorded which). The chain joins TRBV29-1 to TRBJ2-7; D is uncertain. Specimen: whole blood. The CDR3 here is CSVPGTYEQYF. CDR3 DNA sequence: TGCAGCGTTCCGGGCACCTACGAGCAGTACTTC.